Below are 6 T cell receptor beta chains sequenced from a single sample in a study of blood T cell repertoires in COVID-19. The method was immunoSEQ multiplex PCR; TCRdb's version includes in-frame clones alone and lacks a portion of them. Of about 250,000 clones in the sample, around 82% were seen once. The sequencing input was PBMCs or T cells enriched from blood (not recorded which). The receptors stem from a man over 45 who had recovered from COVID-19.

The chain carries TRBV14 and TRBJ2-5; 8 bases align to TRBD1. Losses at the gene ends were 4 bases for V and 4 bases for J; bases not matched to a gene: 2. The germline V gene encodes CDR1 SGHDN and CDR2 FVKESK. This CDR3 has 13 amino acids. CDR3 sequence (DNA): TGTGCCAGCAGCCCAGGACAGGGAGAGACCCAGTACTTC. This codes for CASSPGQGETQYF.

The rearrangement uses TRBV21-1 and TRBJ2-5; the table's D call, TRBD2, has no DNA check behind it. TRBV21-1 is described as a pseudogene. This CDR3 spans 17 amino acids. The CDR3 nucleotides are TGTGCCAGCAGCAAAGCCGGCGGGACTAGCGGGAGAGAGACCCAGTACTTC. It is translated as CASSKAGGTSGRETQYF.

This clone was observed a few times. The V and J genes are TRBV10-1 and TRBJ2-3, with TRBD2 as a possible D gene (6 bases). This CDR3 is built from 15 residues. Trimming left V 4 bases short and J 1 base short, with 12 bases between. CDR1 is WNHNN and CDR2 is SYGVQD in the germline V gene (reference sequence). CDR3 nucleotides: TGCGCCAGCAGTGGTGGGGACTCAGGCACAGATACGCAGTATTTT. Protein: CASSGGDSGTDTQYF.

V is TRBV5-8 and J is TRBJ1-2; tentatively, D is TRBD1 (6 bases). Trimming left V 2 bases short and J 9 bases short, with 20 bases between. Germline V CDR1 and CDR2: SGHTS, YDEGEE. CDR3 size: 15 residues. The CDR3 bases are TGTGCCAGCAGCTTTGGGGCTGGGCAGGGGAGTAGCTACACCTTC. Translated, it gives CASSFGAGQGSSYTF.

The chain is built from TRBV29-1 and TRBJ2-1; D is possibly TRBD1 (7 bases). Germline lookup yields CDR1 SQVTM and CDR2 ANQGSEA. This CDR3 has 15 amino acids. V lost 2 bases, J lost 4 bases, and 15 bases lay in between. CDR3 protein: CSVEQGGGLYNEQFF. Written as DNA, the CDR3 is TGCAGCGTTGAACAGGGGGGCGGGTTGTACAATGAGCAGTTCTTC.

The J gene is TRBJ1-2, the V gene TRBV6-4; no reliable D call. The ends were cut back, 0 bases at V and 7 bases at J, with 9 bases in the middle. Germline CDR1 and CDR2: MRHNA and SNTAGT. This CDR3 is built from 13 residues. CDR3 region: CASSDSLFSGYTF. CDR3 in DNA: TGTGCCAGCAGTGACTCCCTTTTTAGTGGCTACACCTTC.